This T cell receptor beta chain was profiled in a study of blood T cell repertoires in COVID-19. Methods used by the authors: The authors estimated nucleated cell counts from reference gene primer amplification. Assay used: immunoSEQ multiplex PCR; TCRdb lists only in-frame clones, some missing. Clonal size and the V and J genes are those of that table, whereas D and trimming came from the DNA. The sample has around 150,000 clones; approximately 81% are singletons. V gave up 2 bases and J gave up 6 bases; unmatched junction bases: 11. CDR1 is SGHTA and CDR2 is FQGNSA in the germline V gene. This CDR3 is built from 16 residues.

This chain links TRBV7-2 with TRBJ1-2, with 8 positions matching TRBD1. The sequenced sample consisted of peripheral blood. The sequence derives from a woman aged 60-70 years with COVID-19, enrolled during active disease. The CDR3 sequence: CASSLLHDRGENGYTF. The CDR3 DNA reads TGTGCCAGCAGCTTACTGCATGACAGGGGAGAAAATGGCTACACCTTC. Together with reference TRBV7-2 and TRBJ1-2, the CDR3 gives the full variable domain: GAGVSQSPSNKVTEKGKDVELRCDPISGHTALYWYRQSLGQGLEFLIYFQGNSAPDKSGLPSDRFSAERTGGSVSTLTIQRTQQEDSAVYLCASSLLHDRGENGYTFGSGTRLTVV.